This T cell receptor (beta chain) stems from a study of T cells in Graves' hyperthyroidism and ophthalmopathy. Template material for amplifying TCR beta CDR3 regions consisted of RNA transcripts. Using the HTBI primer set, a first-round RT-PCR was run on the TCR CDR3. Each CDR3 protein is one row after TCRdb ran MiXCR on the multiplex PCR reads. The sample shows some 600,000 distinct CDR3 sequences, about 15% of them seen only once. Germline CDR1 and CDR2: DFQATT and SNEGSKA (reference sequence). Trimming cost V 3 bases and J 1 base; bases outside gene matches: 5. The CDR3 extends over 14 amino acids. This clonotype was counted at least ten times.

The genes are TRBV20-1 and TRBJ2-7, with TRBD1 matching over 8 bases. The sequenced sample was blood. The origin of this receptor is a woman under 40 with Graves' hyperthyroidism that later progressed to Graves' ophthalmopathy. The CDR3 DNA is TGCAGTGCTAGCCAGGGGGCCGGATCCTACGAGCAGTACTTC. It codes for CSASQGAGSYEQYF.